This T cell receptor (beta chain) is drawn from a study of spatial heterogeneity in lung cancer. Study details: Tumor-region TCR transcript counts correlated strongly with a T cell module score from matched bulk RNA-seq.

To note about this clonotype: What it recognizes is unknown.

Study-level points and caveats: Ubiquitous expanded TCR counts tracked ubiquitous nonsynonymous mutations; regional expanded TCR counts tracked regional nonsynonymous mutations. Expanded intratumoral alpha and beta TCR counts tracked tumor mutation counts.

Time point meaning: sample taken at primary tumor resection. Patients with untreated early-stage non-small cell lung cancer, numbering around 72, were the donors. Every cDNA TCR molecule received its own unique molecular identifier. TCRdb processed the 5' RACE reads anew with MiXCR; each CDR3 protein has one entry. The data show some 13,000 distinct CDR3 sequences, with about 4% seen just once and approximately 8.5% held by the top ten. Source: lung tumor tissue, taken at surgery. The TCR was taken from a male donor with early-stage non-small cell lung cancer.

This CDR3 is CASSPGHLSAGANVLTF. The CDR3 bases are TGTGCCAGCAGCCCGGGACATCTCTCAGCGGGGGCCAACGTCCTGACTTTC. The chain carries TRBV7-6 and TRBJ2-6, with D possibly matching TRBD1 (6 bases). From germline, CDR1 is SGHVS and CDR2 FNYEAQ. The CDR3 runs to 17 residues. V was shortened by 5 bases and J by 4 bases, with 18 bases between the two germline ends.